This record covers a single T cell receptor beta chain. Regions amplified from RNA transcripts were the TCR beta CDR3 regions. RT-PCR in the first round (using the HTBI primer set) targeted the TCR CDR3. TCRdb processed the multiplex PCR reads anew with MiXCR; each CDR3 protein has one entry. In the table there are 250,000 to 300,000 distinct CDR3 sequences, 13% to 15% of which are singletons. This entry belongs to a study of T cells in Graves' hyperthyroidism and ophthalmopathy. This clonotype originated in a woman aged 40 to 49 with Graves' hyperthyroidism that later progressed to Graves' ophthalmopathy. Sample: blood.

The CDR3 spells CASSIDMAAVNTEAFF. CDR3 nucleotide sequence: TGTGCCAGTAGTATAGATATGGCAGCCGTGAACACTGAAGCTTTCTTT. The gene calls are TRBV19 and TRBJ1-1; no reliable D call. Germline lookup yields CDR1 LNHDA and CDR2 SQIVND (reference sequence). Deletions cut 0 bases from V and 0 bases from J, with 11 bases between. The CDR3 runs 16 residues.